The subject of this entry is one T cell receptor (beta chain). Its specificity is not known. This sample was included in a study of CD8+ T cells in alopecia areata. Whole-study findings and limits: Alphabeta T cells residing in normal skin are also sequenced in scalp samples.

The researchers isolated CD4+ and CD8+ T cells from PBMCs by sorting. The germline V and J ends were trimmed by 3 bases and 5 bases, with 16 bases remaining between them. CDR1 is SEHNR and CDR2 is FQNEAQ in the germline V gene (reference sequence). The CDR3 length is 15 residues. Reverse transcription of extracted RNA yielded cDNA, which provided the sequencing template. The table came from immunoSEQ multiplex PCR; TCRdb's copy has only in-frame clones and leaves some out. The repertoire holds about 200,000 clones, with 56% as singletons. This sequence joins TRBV7-9 and TRBJ1-2, with D perhaps matching TRBD1 (5 bases). The sequencing sample was made of CD8+ T cells sorted from blood. The TCR sequence derives from a human donor in good health. Written as DNA, the CDR3 is TGTGCCAGCAGCTTGGCCCTCGGGGCGAGGTATGGCTACACCTTC. Translation: CASSLALGARYGYTF. Complete variable domain (other parts from reference TRBV7-9 and TRBJ1-2): DTGVSQNPRHKITKRGQNVTFRCDPISEHNRLYWYRQTLGQGPEFLTYFQNEAQLEKSRLLSDRFSAERPKGSFSTLEIQRTEQGDSAMYLCASSLALGARYGYTFGSGTRLTVV.